This record looks at one TCR beta chain sequence and its context. As yet, its antigen is unknown. This sample stems from a study of CD8 T cells in ankylosing spondylitis. Study results and limitations: Disease-linked clones bore a CD8+ phenotype, appearing relatively rarely in peripheral blood. A motif of 7 to 9 highly homologous TCR beta variants was seen as apparently characteristic of ankylosing spondylitis blood. As reported, disease-linked clones showed significant enrichment in matched ankylosing spondylitis synovial fluid.

CDR1 is MNHEY, CDR2 SVGAGI, per germline. Trimming cost V 2 bases and J 1 base, with 9 bases left between them. The CDR3 is made up of 14 amino acids. By quantitative 5'-RACE with molecular barcodes, the TCR beta libraries were made. One entry per CDR3 protein, called by TCRdb with MiXCR from the 5' RACE reads. This table holds 390,000 or so distinct CDR3 sequences, more than 20% found once. The receptor was isolated from a male donor with ankylosing spondylitis. The chain has TRBV6-5 and TRBJ2-7, with D possibly TRBD1 on 6 matching bases. Sequencing was carried out using blood, either unsorted or a sorted T cell fraction (not recorded which). The CDR3 is CASSYGGPSYEQYF. The CDR3 DNA follows: TGTGCCAGCAGTTACGGGGGCCCTTCCTACGAGCAGTACTTC.